This T cell receptor (beta chain) was sequenced for a study of CD8 T cells in ankylosing spondylitis. Libraries of TCR beta came from quantitative 5'-RACE with molecular barcodes. TCRdb re-called the 5' RACE reads with MiXCR, one entry per CDR3 protein. The sample comprises 200,000 to 250,000 distinct CDR3 sequences, over 9.5% of which are singletons, and roughly 23% rests with the top ten. With regard to this clonotype: The antigen is not known.

Study-level points and caveats: Within ankylosing spondylitis blood, a TCR beta motif made up of several highly homologous variants appeared to be characteristic. Existing reports had already noted some motif variants in reactive arthritis synovial fluid and blood.

Sequencing input: blood, either unsorted or a sorted T cell fraction (not recorded which). The TCR comes from a male donor with ankylosing spondylitis or in good health (not recorded which).

Here the CDR3 DNA reads TGTGCCAGCAGTCCCGGGACAGGGGAAACCTACGAGCAGTACTTC. Translating gives CASSPGTGETYEQYF. The chain links TRBV7-9 to TRBJ2-7, with 10 bases matching TRBD1. The length of the CDR3 is 15 residues. Germline CDR1 and CDR2: SEHNR and FQNEAQ (reference sequence). J gave up 2 bases and V 6 bases, and 7 bases lay outside the gene matches.